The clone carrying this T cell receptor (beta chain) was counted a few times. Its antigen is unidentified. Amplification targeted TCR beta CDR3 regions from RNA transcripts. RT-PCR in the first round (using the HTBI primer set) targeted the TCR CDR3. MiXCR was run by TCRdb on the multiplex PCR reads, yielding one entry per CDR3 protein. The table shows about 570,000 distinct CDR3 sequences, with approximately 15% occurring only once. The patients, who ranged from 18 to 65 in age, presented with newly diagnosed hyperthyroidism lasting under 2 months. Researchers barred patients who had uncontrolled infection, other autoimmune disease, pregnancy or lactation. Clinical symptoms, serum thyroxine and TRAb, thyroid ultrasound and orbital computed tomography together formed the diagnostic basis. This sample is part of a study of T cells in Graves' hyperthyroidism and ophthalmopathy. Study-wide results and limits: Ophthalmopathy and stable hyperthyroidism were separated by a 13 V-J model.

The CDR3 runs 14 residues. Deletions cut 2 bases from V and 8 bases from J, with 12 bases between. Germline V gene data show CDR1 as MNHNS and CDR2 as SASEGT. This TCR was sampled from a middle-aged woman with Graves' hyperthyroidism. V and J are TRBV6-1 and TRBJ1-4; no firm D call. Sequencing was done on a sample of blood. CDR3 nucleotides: TGTGCCAGCAGTGAATCGGGGTTTAAGGAAAAACTGTTTTTT. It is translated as CASSESGFKEKLFF.